Listed below are T cell receptor beta chains from one sample, sequenced in a study of shared clonotypes between healthy human individuals. This table comes from immunoSEQ multiplex PCR, and its TCRdb copy is limited to in-frame clones, with some not included. The profile covers 2 million to 2.5 million clones, with 93% appearing a single time and around 0.4% taken by the ten largest. The sequencing input was naive CD4+ T cells from PBMCs. These receptors were obtained from a man between 18 and 35 years old in good health. Some clones in this sample may be carry-over from other donors' samples. Both conserved end residues are part of each CDR3. D genes are given only for firm matches. Only part of the rows carry a size: once, few, many, or a class if the clone is expanded.

TRBJ1-1	few	TRBV9	-	CASSVDETEAFF	TGTGCCAGCAGCGTAGATGAAACTGAAGCTTTCTTT
TRBJ2-2	-	TRBV9	-	CASSVGTSRAGELFF	TGTGCCAGCAGCGTCGGGACATCAAGAGCCGGGGAGCTGTTTTTT
TRBJ2-2	-	TRBV30	-	CAWSRGAGWTGELFF	TGTGCCTGGAGCCGCGGGGCAGGGTGGACCGGGGAGCTGTTTTTT
TRBJ1-1	few	TRBV18	TRBD1	CASSPDRVNTEAFF	TGTGCCAGCTCCCCGGACAGGGTCAACACTGAAGCTTTCTTT
TRBJ2-1	once	TRBV4-1	TRBD1	CASSRLGTGAYNEQFF	TGCGCCAGCAGCCGCCTCGGGACAGGGGCGTACAATGAGCAGTTCTTC
TRBJ1-3	-	TRBV6-6	-	CASSYGQSGNTIYF	TGTGCCAGCAGTTACGGGCAGTCTGGAAACACCATATATTTT
TRBJ2-5	-	TRBV6-6	TRBD2	CASAASGNQETQYF	TGTGCCAGCGCGGCTAGCGGGAACCAAGAGACCCAGTACTTC
TRBJ2-1	-	TRBV29-1	TRBD2	CSSQGSGRSNEQFF	TGCAGCTCCCAGGGCAGCGGGAGGTCCAATGAGCAGTTCTTC
TRBJ2-7	-	TRBV7-8	-	CASSHGIGQSYEQYF	TGTGCCAGCAGCCACGGAATCGGACAGTCCTACGAGCAGTACTTC
TRBJ1-1	-	TRBV27	-	CASSEGNPGRRSEAFF	TGTGCCAGCAGCGAGGGTAACCCGGGACGGCGTAGCGAAGCTTTCTTT
TRBJ2-1	-	TRBV25-1	-	CASSESPGRGTYNEQFF	TGTGCCAGCAGTGAATCCCCGGGCCGAGGGACCTACAATGAGCAGTTCTTC
TRBJ2-2	-	TRBV10-3	-	CATSPAGELFF	TGTGCCACTTCTCCAGCCGGGGAGCTGTTTTTT
TRBJ2-7	-	TRBV4-2	TRBD2	CASSQGLADSSYEQYF	TGTGCCAGCAGCCAAGGACTAGCGGATAGCTCCTACGAGCAGTACTTC
TRBJ1-2	-	TRBV28	TRBD1	CASSQSGGPRNYGYTF	TGTGCCAGCAGTCAGTCAGGGGGCCCGAGGAACTATGGCTACACCTTC
TRBJ2-3	-	TRBV2	-	CASNRRGGTDTQYF	TGTGCCAGCAACCGGCGGGGAGGAACAGATACGCAGTATTTT
TRBJ2-3	-	TRBV28	-	CASSLQSTDTQYF	TGTGCCAGCAGTTTACAAAGCACAGATACGCAGTATTTT
TRBJ2-2	-	TRBV6-1	TRBD1	CATHRGTGELFF	TGTGCCACCCACAGGGGAACCGGGGAGCTGTTTTTT
TRBJ2-1	-	TRBV6-5	-	CASSSTSKEQFF	TGTGCCAGCAGCTCTACTAGTAAAGAGCAGTTCTTC
TRBJ1-1	-	TRBV6-5	-	CASSYYPGLRGEAFF	TGTGCCAGCAGTTACTACCCAGGCCTGAGAGGTGAAGCTTTCTTT
TRBJ2-6	-	TRBV9	-	CASSTSSGANVLTF	TGTGCCAGCAGCACCAGCTCTGGGGCCAACGTCCTGACTTTC
TRBJ2-1	-	TRBV28	TRBD2	CAGRRGGGNEQFF	TGTGCCGGCCGTCGGGGGGGCGGGAATGAGCAGTTCTTC
TRBJ2-2	once	TRBV9	-	CASSGTGELFF	TGTGCCAGCAGCGGAACCGGGGAGCTGTTTTTT
TRBJ2-7	-	TRBV10-3	-	CAISVRGDEQYF	TGTGCCATCTCGGTACGGGGCGACGAGCAGTACTTC
TRBJ2-2	-	TRBV18	TRBD2	CASSRLNQAGTGELFF	TGTGCCAGCTCACGGCTCAACCAAGCGGGAACCGGGGAGCTGTTTTTT
TRBJ2-7	few	TRBV7-9	TRBD2	CASSLGLAETYEQYF	TGTGCCAGCAGCCTAGGACTAGCGGAGACATACGAGCAGTACTTC
TRBJ2-3	-	TRBV5-1	-	CASSLQGEEDTQYF	TGCGCCAGCAGCTTACAGGGTGAGGAGGATACGCAGTATTTT
TRBJ2-1	-	TRBV2	TRBD1	CASTFQGQGYNEQFF	TGTGCCAGCACTTTCCAGGGACAGGGGTACAATGAGCAGTTCTTC
TRBJ1-3	-	TRBV18	-	CASSSTDVSSGNTIYF	TGTGCCAGCTCATCAACGGACGTAAGCTCTGGAAACACCATATATTTT
TRBJ2-5	-	TRBV9	-	CASSVDGQGRETQYF	TGTGCCAGCAGCGTAGACGGTCAGGGGAGAGAGACCCAGTACTTC
TRBJ2-7	-	TRBV7-2	-	CASSSRAFPPYEQYF	TGTGCCAGCAGCTCGCGGGCCTTCCCCCCCTACGAGCAGTACTTC
TRBJ1-1	once	TRBV27	-	CASSLRGHPNTEAFF	TGTGCCAGCAGTTTAAGGGGACACCCAAACACTGAAGCTTTCTTT